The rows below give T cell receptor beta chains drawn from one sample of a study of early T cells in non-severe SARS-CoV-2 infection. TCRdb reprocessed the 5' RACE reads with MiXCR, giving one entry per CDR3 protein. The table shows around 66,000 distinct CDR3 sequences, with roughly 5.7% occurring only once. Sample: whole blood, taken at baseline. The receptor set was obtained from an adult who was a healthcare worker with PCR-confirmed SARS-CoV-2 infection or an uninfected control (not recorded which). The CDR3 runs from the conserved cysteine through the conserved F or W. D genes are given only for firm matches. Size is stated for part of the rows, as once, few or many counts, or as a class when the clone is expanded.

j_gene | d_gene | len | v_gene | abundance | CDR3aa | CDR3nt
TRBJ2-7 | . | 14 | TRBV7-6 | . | CASSPHGTYYEQYF | TGTGCCAGCAGCCCCCATGGGACTTACTACGAGCAGTACTTC
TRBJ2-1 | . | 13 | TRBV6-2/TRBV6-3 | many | CASSIGGRVEQFF | TGTGCCAGCAGTATAGGAGGAAGAGTTGAGCAGTTCTTC
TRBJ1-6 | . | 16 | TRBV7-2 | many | CASSLEGSSYNSPLHF | TGTGCCAGCAGCTTAGAGGGGAGCTCCTATAATTCACCCCTCCACTTT
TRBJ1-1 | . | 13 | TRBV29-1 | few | CSVERGVNTEAFF | TGCAGCGTTGAGCGGGGGGTTAACACTGAAGCTTTCTTT
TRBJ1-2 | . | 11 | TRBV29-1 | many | CSVGGSSGYTF | TGCAGCGTTGGGGGAAGCTCTGGCTACACCTTC
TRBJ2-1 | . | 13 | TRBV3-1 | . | CASSPRQNGEQFF | TGTGCCAGCAGCCCTCGCCAAAACGGTGAGCAGTTCTTC
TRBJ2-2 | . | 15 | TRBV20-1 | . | CSARAAPGEAGELFF | TGCAGTGCTAGAGCGGCGCCGGGAGAGGCCGGGGAGCTGTTTTTT
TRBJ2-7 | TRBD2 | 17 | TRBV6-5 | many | CASSYSGSSGSRYEQYF | TGTGCCAGCAGTTACTCGGGATCTAGCGGGAGTCGGTACGAGCAGTACTTC
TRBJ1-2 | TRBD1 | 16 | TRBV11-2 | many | CASSLDSHGQGHGYTF | TGTGCCAGCAGCTTAGACTCGCACGGACAGGGACATGGCTACACCTTC
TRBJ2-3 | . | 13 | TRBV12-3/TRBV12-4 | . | CASSLAELDTQYF | TGTGCCAGCAGTTTGGCCGAACTAGATACGCAGTATTTT
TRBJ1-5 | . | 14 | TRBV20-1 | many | CSASRGQINQPQHF | TGCAGTGCTAGCCGAGGTCAGATAAATCAGCCCCAGCATTTT
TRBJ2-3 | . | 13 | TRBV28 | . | CASSLEAGNTQYF | TGTGCCAGCAGTTTAGAGGCGGGTAATACGCAGTATTTT
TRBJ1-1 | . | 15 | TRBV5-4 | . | CASSSHGVGGTEAFF | TGTGCCAGCAGCAGCCATGGTGTGGGGGGCACTGAAGCTTTCTTT
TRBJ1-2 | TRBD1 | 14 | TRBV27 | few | CASSLGTGRSGYTF | TGTGCCAGCAGTTTAGGGACAGGGCGGTCTGGCTACACCTTC
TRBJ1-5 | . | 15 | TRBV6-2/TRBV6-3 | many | CASSFRPAKDQPQHF | TGTGCCAGCAGTTTCCGTCCGGCCAAAGATCAGCCCCAGCATTTT